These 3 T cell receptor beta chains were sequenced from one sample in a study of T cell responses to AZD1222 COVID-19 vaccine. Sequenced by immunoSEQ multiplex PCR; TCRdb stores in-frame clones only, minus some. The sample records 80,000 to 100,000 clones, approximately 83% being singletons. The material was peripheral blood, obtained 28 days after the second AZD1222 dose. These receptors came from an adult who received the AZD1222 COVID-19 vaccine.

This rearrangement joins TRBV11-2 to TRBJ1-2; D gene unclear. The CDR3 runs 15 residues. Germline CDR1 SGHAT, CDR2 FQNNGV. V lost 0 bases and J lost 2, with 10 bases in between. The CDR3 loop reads CASSLDGSSNYGYTF. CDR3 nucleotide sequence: TGTGCCAGCAGCTTAGATGGCAGCAGCAACTATGGCTACACCTTC.

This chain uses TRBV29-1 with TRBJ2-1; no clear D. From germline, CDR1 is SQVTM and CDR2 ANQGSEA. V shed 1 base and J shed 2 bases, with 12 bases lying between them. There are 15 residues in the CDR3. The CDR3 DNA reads TGCAGCGTTGAAGCTCCTAGTCCTCCCTACAATGAGCAGTTCTTC. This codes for CSVEAPSPPYNEQFF.

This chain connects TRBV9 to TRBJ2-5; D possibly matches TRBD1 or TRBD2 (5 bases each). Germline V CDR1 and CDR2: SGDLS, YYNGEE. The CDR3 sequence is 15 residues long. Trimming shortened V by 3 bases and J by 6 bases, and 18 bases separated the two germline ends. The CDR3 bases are TGTGCCAGCAGCGCCGACTCCGGGACCCAGAAGACCCAGTACTTC. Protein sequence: CASSADSGTQKTQYF.